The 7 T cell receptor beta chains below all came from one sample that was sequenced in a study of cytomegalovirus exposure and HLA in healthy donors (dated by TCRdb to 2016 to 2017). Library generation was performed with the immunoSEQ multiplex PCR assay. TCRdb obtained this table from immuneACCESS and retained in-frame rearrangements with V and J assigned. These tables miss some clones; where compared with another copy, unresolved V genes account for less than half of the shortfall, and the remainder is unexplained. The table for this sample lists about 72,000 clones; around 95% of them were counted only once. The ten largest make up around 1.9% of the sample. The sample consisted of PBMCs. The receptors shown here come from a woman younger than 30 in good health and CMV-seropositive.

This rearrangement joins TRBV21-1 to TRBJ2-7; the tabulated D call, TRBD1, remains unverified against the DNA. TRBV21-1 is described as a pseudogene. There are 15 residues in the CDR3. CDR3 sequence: CASSAKDRSSYEQYF. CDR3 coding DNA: TGTGCCAGCAGCGCCAAGGACAGGAGCTCCTACGAGCAGTACTTC.

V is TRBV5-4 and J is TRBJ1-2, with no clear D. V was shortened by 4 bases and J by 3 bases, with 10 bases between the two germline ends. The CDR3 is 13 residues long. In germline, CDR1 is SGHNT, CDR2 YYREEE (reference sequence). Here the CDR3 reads CASSLRRDYGYTF. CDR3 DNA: TGTGCCAGCAGCCTGCGACGGGACTATGGCTACACCTTC. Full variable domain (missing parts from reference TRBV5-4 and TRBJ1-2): ETGVTQSPTHLIKTRGQQVTLRCSSQSGHNTVSWYQQALGQGPQFIFQYYREEENGRGNFPPRFSGLQFPNYSSELNVNALELDDSALYLCASSLRRDYGYTFGSGTRLTVV.

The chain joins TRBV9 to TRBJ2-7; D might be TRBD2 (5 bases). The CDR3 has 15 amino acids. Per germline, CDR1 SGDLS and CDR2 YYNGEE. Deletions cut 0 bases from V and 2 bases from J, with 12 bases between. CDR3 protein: CASSVVGGPAYEQYF. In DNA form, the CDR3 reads TGTGCCAGCAGCGTAGTTGGAGGCCCAGCCTACGAGCAGTACTTC.

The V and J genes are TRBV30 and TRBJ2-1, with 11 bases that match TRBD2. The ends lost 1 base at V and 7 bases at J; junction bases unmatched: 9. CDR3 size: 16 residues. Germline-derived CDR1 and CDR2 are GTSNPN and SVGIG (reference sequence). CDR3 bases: TGTGCCTGGAGTGAGGGGACTAGCGGACACCCGAATGAGCAGTTCTTC. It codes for CAWSEGTSGHPNEQFF.

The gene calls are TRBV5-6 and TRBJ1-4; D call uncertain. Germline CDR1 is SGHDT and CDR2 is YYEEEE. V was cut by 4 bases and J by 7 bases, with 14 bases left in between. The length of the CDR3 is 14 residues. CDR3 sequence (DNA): TGTGCCAGCAGCCTCGGACGGCGGGGTGAAAAACTGTTTTTT. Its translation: CASSLGRRGEKLFF. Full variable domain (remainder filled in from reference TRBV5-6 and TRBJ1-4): DAGVTQSPTHLIKTRGQQVTLRCSPKSGHDTVSWYQQALGQGPQFIFQYYEEEERQRGNFPDRFSGHQFPNYSSELNVNALLLGDSALYLCASSLGRRGEKLFFGSGTQLSVL.

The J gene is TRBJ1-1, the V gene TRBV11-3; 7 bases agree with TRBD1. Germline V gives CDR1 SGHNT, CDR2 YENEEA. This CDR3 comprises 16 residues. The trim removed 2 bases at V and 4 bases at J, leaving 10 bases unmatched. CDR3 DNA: TGTGCCAGCAGCTTAAGTCCGGACAGGAGATTCACTGAAGCTTTCTTT. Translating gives CASSLSPDRRFTEAFF.

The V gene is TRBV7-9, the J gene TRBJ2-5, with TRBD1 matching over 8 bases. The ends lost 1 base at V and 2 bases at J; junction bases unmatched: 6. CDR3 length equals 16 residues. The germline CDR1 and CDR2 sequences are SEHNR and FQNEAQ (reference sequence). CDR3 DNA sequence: TGTGCCAGCAGCTTAGAGGAGCAGGGGGCACAAGAGACCCAGTACTTC. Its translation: CASSLEEQGAQETQYF.